A single sample gave rise to the 15 T cell receptor beta chains below, sequenced in a study of untreated major depressive disorder. The repertoire was sequenced with immunoSEQ multiplex PCR; TCRdb's copy has only in-frame clones and lacks some. The repertoire has 20,000 or so clones, around 87% of them found once; the top ten carry 4.5% to 6.5%. The material sequenced was CD4+ T cells from PBMCs. Receptors were obtained from a woman aged 25 to 39 in good health.

V gene TRBV9 combines with J gene TRBJ2-7; 9 bases agree with TRBD1. The CDR3 is 15 amino acids. The J segment lost 2 bases and the V segment lost 0 bases, leaving 3 bases of the junction unmatched. The germline V gene encodes CDR1 SGDLS and CDR2 YYNGEE. CDR3 residues: CASSVGDRDPYEQYF. Written as DNA, the CDR3 is TGTGCCAGCAGCGTAGGGGACAGGGACCCCTACGAGCAGTACTTC.

The chain carries TRBV30 and TRBJ1-1; no clear D. This CDR3 spans 14 amino acids. CDR1 and CDR2 from the germline V gene are GTSNPN and SVGIG (reference sequence). Trimming cost V 2 bases and J 1 base, with 11 bases left between them. The DNA for the CDR3 is TGTGCCTGGAGTACGGCCAGGCAGAACACTGAAGCTTTCTTT. This translates into CAWSTARQNTEAFF. The whole variable domain, remainder taken from reference TRBV30 and TRBJ1-1, is SQTIHQWPATLVQPVGSPLSLECTVEGTSNPNLYWYRQAAGRGLQLLFYSVGIGQISSEVPQNLSASRPQDRQFILSSKKLLLSDSGFYLCAWSTARQNTEAFFGQGTRLTVV.

The V gene is TRBV7-9, the J gene TRBJ2-5; D not certain. This CDR3 region has 13 residues. Germline-derived CDR1 and CDR2 are SEHNR and FQNEAQ (reference sequence). Trimming stripped 0 bases from V and 4 bases from J, with 6 bases between. The CDR3 DNA is TGTGCCAGCAGCTTAGCGGGCAGAGAGACCCAGTACTTC. This gives the protein CASSLAGRETQYF.

V gene TRBV6-6 combines with J gene TRBJ1-2; D unresolved. Germline-derived CDR1 and CDR2 are MNHNY and SVGAGI (reference sequence). Trimming removed 8 bases at V and 7 bases at J, with 11 bases between. The length of the CDR3 is 11 residues. CDR3 sequence reads: CASHGGSGYTF. Here the CDR3 DNA reads TGTGCCAGCCATGGCGGTTCTGGCTACACCTTC.

In DNA form, the CDR3 reads TGTGCCTGGAGGCCGTCCGACCGGGGGGGGACCCAGTACTTC. Translation: CAWRPSDRGGTQYF. This chain links TRBV30 with TRBJ2-5; 8 nucleotides align to TRBD2. The germline V gene encodes CDR1 GTSNPN and CDR2 SVGIG (reference sequence). The trim removed 3 bases at V and 7 bases at J, leaving 10 bases unmatched. The CDR3 has 14 amino acids.

The chain is built from TRBV28 and TRBJ1-2; 10 nucleotides align to TRBD1. Trimming cost V 6 bases and J 8 bases; bases outside gene matches: 6. CDR1 MDHEN and CDR2 SYDVKM come from the germline V gene. This CDR3 has 13 residues. DNA for the CDR3: TGTGCCAGCAGACGACAGGGGGCAGGAGGCTACACCTTC. It translates to CASRRQGAGGYTF.

This chain connects TRBV28 to TRBJ1-5; maybe TRBD1 (6 bases). The CDR3 sequence is 15 residues long. V dropped 5 bases and J dropped 2 bases, with 13 bases sitting between them. Germline CDR1 and CDR2: MDHEN and SYDVKM. CDR3 nucleotides: TGTGCCAGCAGTGAACAGGGAATTGGCAATCAGCCCCAGCATTTT. It translates to CASSEQGIGNQPQHF.

The V call is TRBV18, the J call TRBJ1-6, with D hard to call. Germline V gene sequence: CDR1 KGHSH, CDR2 LQKENI. The CDR3 contains 14 residues. V gave up 4 bases and J gave up 10 bases, with 14 bases separating them. The CDR3 spells CASSQDRGGSPLHF. The CDR3 DNA is TGTGCCAGCTCACAGGACCGGGGTGGATCACCCCTCCACTTT.

The rearrangement joins TRBV19 to TRBJ1-1; 8 bases line up with TRBD1. The junction had 7 bases not matched to a gene; V was cut back by 4 bases and J by 0 bases. This CDR3 comprises 16 residues. In germline, CDR1 is LNHDA, CDR2 SQIVND (reference sequence). CDR3 loop: CASSTNRGVMNTEAFF. DNA of the CDR3: TGTGCCAGTAGTACAAACAGGGGGGTTATGAACACTGAAGCTTTCTTT.

The genes are TRBV28 and TRBJ1-5; 8 bases fit TRBD1. Germline V CDR1 and CDR2: MDHEN, SYDVKM. The junction had 5 bases not matched to a gene; V was cut back by 2 bases and J by 5 bases. CDR3 length equals 15 residues. The CDR3 DNA reads as TGTGCCAGCAGTTTACCTACAGGGGGGCATCAGCCCCAGCATTTT. Protein sequence: CASSLPTGGHQPQHF.

The CDR3 nucleotides are TGCGCCAGCAGCACCTGGACAGCAGGCGATGAGCAGTTCTTC. It yields the protein CASSTWTAGDEQFF. The chain is built from TRBV5-1 and TRBJ2-1; tentative D call: TRBD1 (6 bases). V lost 4 bases and J lost 8, with 16 bases in between. The germline gives CDR1 SGHRS, CDR2 YFSETQ. The CDR3 covers 14 residues.

The V and J genes are TRBV5-4 and TRBJ2-1, with D possibly matching TRBD2 (5 bases). The V end was cut by 3 bases, the J end by 0 bases, with 13 bases between. CDR3 length equals 16 residues. Germline V gene lookup returns CDR1 SGHNT and CDR2 YYREEE (reference sequence). This CDR3 reads CASSSPRGNSYNEQFF. The CDR3, as DNA: TGTGCCAGCAGCTCCCCCCGGGGAAACTCCTACAATGAGCAGTTCTTC.

This clone was seen once. V usage is TRBV6-5 and J usage is TRBJ1-1, with D possibly matching TRBD1 (5 bases). Germline values: CDR1 MNHEY, CDR2 SVGAGI. This CDR3 region has 14 residues. V was clipped by 2 bases and J by 2 bases, with 9 bases between them. CDR3 in amino acids: CASSYGGSNTEAFF. The CDR3 DNA reads as TGTGCCAGCAGTTACGGGGGGAGTAACACTGAAGCTTTCTTT.

The CDR3 here is CASSLPGARKQFF. CDR3 sequence (DNA): TGTGCCAGCAGCTTGCCCGGGGCTCGGAAGCAGTTCTTC. The gene calls are TRBV7-2 and TRBJ2-1; D could derive from TRBD1 or TRBD2 (5 bases each). CDR1 is SGHTA, CDR2 FQGNSA, per germline. The CDR3 has 13 residues. V was cut by 3 bases and J by 11 bases, with 14 bases left in between.

The rearrangement links TRBV29-1 to TRBJ1-2; a possible D gene is TRBD1 (6 bases). Trimming shortened V by 7 bases and J by 0 bases, and 15 bases separated the two germline ends. CDR1 and CDR2 (germline): SQVTM, ANQGSEA. The CDR3 length is 14 residues. The CDR3 nucleotides read TGCAGCGCCCTGGACAGAGATACTAACTATGGCTACACCTTC. This sequence encodes CSALDRDTNYGYTF.